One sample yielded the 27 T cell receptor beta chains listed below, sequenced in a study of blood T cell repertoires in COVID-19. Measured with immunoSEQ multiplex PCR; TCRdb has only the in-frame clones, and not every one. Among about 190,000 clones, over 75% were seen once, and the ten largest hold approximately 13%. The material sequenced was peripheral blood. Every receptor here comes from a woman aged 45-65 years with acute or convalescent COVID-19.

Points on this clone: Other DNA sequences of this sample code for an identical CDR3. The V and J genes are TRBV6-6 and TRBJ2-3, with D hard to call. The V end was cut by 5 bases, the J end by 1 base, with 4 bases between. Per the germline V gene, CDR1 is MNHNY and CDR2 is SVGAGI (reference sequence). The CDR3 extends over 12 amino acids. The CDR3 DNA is TGTGCCAGCAGTGGGCGCACAGATACGCAGTATTTT. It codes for CASSGRTDTQYF.

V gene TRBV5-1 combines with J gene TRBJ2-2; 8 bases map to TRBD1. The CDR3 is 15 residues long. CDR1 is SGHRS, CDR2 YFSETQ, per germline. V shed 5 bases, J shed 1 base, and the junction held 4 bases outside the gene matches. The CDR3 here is CASRGTGQNTGELFF. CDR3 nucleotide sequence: TGCGCCAGCAGAGGGACAGGTCAGAACACCGGGGAGCTGTTTTTT.

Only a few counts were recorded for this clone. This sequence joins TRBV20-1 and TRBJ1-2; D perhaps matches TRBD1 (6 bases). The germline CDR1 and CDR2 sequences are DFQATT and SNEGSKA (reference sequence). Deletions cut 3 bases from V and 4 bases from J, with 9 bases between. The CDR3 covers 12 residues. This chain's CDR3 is CSASTGTYGYTF. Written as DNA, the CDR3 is TGCAGTGCTAGTACAGGGACCTATGGCTACACCTTC.

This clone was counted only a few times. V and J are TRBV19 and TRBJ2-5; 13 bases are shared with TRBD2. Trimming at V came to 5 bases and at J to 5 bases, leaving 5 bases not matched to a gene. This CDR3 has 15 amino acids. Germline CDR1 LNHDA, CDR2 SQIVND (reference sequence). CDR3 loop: CASSPGTSGKETQYF. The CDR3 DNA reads TGTGCCAGTAGTCCTGGGACTAGCGGGAAGGAGACCCAGTACTTC.

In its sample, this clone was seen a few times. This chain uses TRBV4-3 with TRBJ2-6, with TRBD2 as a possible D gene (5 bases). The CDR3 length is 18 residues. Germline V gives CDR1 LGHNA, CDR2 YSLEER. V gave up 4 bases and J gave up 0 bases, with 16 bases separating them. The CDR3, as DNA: TGCGCCAGCAGCCGCGTAGAGGGCTCAGGCTCTGGGGCCAACGTCCTGACTTTC. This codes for CASSRVEGSGSGANVLTF.

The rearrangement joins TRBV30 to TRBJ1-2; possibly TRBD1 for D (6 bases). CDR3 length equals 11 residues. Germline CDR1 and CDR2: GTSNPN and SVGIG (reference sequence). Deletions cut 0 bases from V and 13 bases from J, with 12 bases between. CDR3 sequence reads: CAWSVQGIPTF. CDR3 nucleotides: TGTGCCTGGAGTGTACAGGGAATACCCACCTTC.

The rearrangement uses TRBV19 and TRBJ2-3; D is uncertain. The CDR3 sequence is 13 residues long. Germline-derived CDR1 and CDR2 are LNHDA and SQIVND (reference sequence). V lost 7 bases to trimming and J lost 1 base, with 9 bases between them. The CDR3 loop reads CASNEFRTDTQYF. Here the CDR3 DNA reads TGTGCCAGTAATGAGTTTCGCACAGATACGCAGTATTTT.

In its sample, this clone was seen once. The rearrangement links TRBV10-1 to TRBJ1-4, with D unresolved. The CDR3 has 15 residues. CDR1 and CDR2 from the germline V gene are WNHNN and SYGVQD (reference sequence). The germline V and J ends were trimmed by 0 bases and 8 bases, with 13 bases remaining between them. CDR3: CASSESVGLSEKLFF. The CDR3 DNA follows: TGCGCCAGCAGTGAGTCCGTTGGGCTGAGCGAAAAACTGTTTTTT.

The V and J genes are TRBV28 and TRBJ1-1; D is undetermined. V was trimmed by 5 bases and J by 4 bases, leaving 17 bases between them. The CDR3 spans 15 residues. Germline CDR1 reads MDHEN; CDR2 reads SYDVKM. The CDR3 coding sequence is TGTGCCAGCAGTCCCCAAAGTTCCTTCAGCACTGAAGCTTTCTTT. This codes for CASSPQSSFSTEAFF.

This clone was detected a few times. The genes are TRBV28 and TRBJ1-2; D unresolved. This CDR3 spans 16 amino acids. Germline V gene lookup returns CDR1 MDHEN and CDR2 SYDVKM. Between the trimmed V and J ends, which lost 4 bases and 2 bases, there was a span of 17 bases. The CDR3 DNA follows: TGTGCCAGCAGTTCCCCTGAGGCGAGACTCAACTATGGCTACACCTTC. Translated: CASSSPEARLNYGYTF.

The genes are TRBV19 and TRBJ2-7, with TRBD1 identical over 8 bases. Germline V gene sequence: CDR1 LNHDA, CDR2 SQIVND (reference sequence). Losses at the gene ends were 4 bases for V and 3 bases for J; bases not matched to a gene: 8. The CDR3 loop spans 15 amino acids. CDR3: CASSTRGQGVYEQYF. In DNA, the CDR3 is TGTGCCAGTAGTACCAGGGGGCAGGGAGTCTACGAGCAGTACTTC.

CDR3 protein: CASSPARTPSEYNVLTF. The CDR3 DNA is TGCGCCAGCAGCCCCGCAAGGACTCCTTCGGAGTACAACGTCCTGACTTTC. The genes are TRBV4-3 and TRBJ2-6, with D tentatively TRBD2 (5 bases). Germline assignment: CDR1 LGHNA and CDR2 YSLEER. This CDR3 spans 17 amino acids. The germline V and J ends were trimmed by 4 bases and 9 bases, with 22 bases remaining between them.

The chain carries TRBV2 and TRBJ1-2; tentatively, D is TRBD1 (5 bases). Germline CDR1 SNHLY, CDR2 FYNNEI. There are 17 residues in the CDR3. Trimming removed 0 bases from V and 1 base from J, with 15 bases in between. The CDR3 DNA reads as TGTGCCAGCAGTGAAGCACCAGGGTCTCCCCTTAACTATGGCTACACCTTC. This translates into CASSEAPGSPLNYGYTF.

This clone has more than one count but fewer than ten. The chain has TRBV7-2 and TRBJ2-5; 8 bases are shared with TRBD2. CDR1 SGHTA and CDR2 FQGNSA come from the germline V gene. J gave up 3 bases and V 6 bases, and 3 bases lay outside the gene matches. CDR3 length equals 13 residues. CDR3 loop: CASSLSGKETQYF. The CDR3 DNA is TGTGCCAGCAGTCTTAGCGGGAAAGAGACCCAGTACTTC. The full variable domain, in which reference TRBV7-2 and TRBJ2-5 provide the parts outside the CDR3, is GAGVSQSPSNKVTEKGKDVELRCDPISGHTALYWYRQSLGQGLEFLIYFQGNSAPDKSGLPSDRFSAERTGGSVSTLTIQRTQQEDSAVYLCASSLSGKETQYFGPGTRLLVL.

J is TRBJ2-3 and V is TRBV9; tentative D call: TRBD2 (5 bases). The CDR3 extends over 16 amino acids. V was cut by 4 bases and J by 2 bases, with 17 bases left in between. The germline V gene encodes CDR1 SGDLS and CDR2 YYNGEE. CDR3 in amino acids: CASSYYQDSHTDTQYF. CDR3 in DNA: TGTGCCAGCAGCTACTACCAGGACTCCCACACAGATACGCAGTATTTT.

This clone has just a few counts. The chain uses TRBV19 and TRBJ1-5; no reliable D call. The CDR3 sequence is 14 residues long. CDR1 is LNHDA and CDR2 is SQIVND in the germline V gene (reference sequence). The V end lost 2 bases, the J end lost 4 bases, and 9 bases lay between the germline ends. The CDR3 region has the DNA TGTGCCAGTAGTATATGGGGAGAGAATCAGCCCCAGCATTTT. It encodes CASSIWGENQPQHF. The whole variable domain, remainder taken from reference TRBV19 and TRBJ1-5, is DGGITQSPKYLFRKEGQNVTLSCEQNLNHDAMYWYRQDPGQGLRLIYYSQIVNDFQKGDIAEGYSVSREKKESFPLTVTSAQKNPTAFYLCASSIWGENQPQHFGDGTRLSIL.

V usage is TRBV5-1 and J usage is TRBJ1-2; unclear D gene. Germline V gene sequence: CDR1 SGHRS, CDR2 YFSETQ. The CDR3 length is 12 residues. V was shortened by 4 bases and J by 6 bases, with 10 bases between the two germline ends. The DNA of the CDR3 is TGCGCCAGCAGCATCCAAGCGGATGGCTACACCTTC. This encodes CASSIQADGYTF.

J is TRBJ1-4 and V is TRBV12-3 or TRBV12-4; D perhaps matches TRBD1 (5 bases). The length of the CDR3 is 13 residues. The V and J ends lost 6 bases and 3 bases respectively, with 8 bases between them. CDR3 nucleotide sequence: TGTGCCAGCAGCCCGGGGGCTAATGAAAAACTGTTTTTT. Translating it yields CASSPGANEKLFF.

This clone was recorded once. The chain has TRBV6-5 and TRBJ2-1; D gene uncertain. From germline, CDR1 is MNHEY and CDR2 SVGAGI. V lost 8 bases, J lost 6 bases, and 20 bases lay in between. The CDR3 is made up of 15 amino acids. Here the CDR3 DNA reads TGTGCCAGCTCGCAAGAGGTGTTAGCCGGCAATGAGCAGTTCTTC. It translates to CASSQEVLAGNEQFF.

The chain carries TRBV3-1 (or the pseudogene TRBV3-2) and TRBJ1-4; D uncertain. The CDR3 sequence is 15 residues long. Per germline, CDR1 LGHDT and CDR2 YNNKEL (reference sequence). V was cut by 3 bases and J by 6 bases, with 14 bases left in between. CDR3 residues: CASSQVGVPDEKLFF. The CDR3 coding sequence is TGTGCCAGCAGCCAGGTCGGAGTTCCAGATGAAAAACTGTTTTTT.

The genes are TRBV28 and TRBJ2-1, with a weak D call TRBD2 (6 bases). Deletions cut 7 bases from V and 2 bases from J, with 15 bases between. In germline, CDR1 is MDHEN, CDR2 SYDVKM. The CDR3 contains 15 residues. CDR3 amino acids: CASTLGGNAYNEQFF. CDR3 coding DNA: TGTGCCAGCACCCTGGGGGGAAACGCCTACAATGAGCAGTTCTTC.

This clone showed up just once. This CDR3 reads CASSSGGPYEQYF. CDR3 sequence (DNA): TGTGCCAGCAGTTCGGGGGGCCCCTACGAGCAGTACTTC. The genes are TRBV6-5 and TRBJ2-7; the D gene is possibly TRBD2 (7 bases). CDR1 MNHEY and CDR2 SVGAGI come from the germline V gene. There are 13 residues in the CDR3. V dropped 4 bases and J dropped 2 bases, with 9 bases sitting between them.

The CDR3 spells CASSLGGFGTDTQYF. In DNA form, the CDR3 reads TGTGCCAGCAGTCTGGGGGGTTTCGGCACAGATACGCAGTATTTT. This chain uses TRBV7-2 with TRBJ2-3, with D perhaps matching TRBD2 (6 bases). Germline V gene lookup returns CDR1 SGHTA and CDR2 FQGNSA. The germline V and J ends were trimmed by 6 bases and 1 base, with 14 bases remaining between them. The length of the CDR3 is 15 residues.

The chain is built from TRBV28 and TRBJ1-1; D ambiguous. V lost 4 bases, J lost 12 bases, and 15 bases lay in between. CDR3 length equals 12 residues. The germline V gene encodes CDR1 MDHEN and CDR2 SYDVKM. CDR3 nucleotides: TGTGCCAGCAGTTCCATAGGGAGGAGGACTTTCTTT. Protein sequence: CASSSIGRRTFF.

DNA of the CDR3: TGTGCCAGCAGGGCGACAGGGCTTAATGAAAAACTGTTTTTT. This translates into CASRATGLNEKLFF. J is TRBJ1-4 and V is TRBV5-6, with 7 bases identical to TRBD1. V lost 5 bases to trimming and J lost 4 bases; unmatched junction nucleotides: 5. The germline V gene has CDR1 SGHDT and CDR2 YYEEEE. The CDR3 consists of 14 residues.

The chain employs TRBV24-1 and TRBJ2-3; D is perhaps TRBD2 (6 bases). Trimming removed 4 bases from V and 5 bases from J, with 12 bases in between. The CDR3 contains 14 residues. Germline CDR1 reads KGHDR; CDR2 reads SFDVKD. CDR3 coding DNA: TGTGCCACCAGTGACCCGGGGAGGCAAGATACGCAGTATTTT. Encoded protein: CATSDPGRQDTQYF.

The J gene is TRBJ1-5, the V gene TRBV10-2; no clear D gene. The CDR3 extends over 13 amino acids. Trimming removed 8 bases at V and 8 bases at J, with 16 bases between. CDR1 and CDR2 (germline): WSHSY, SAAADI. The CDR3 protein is CASSSRGFEPQHF. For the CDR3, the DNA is TGCGCCAGCTCCTCTCGGGGTTTCGAGCCCCAGCATTTT.